The subject of this entry is one T cell receptor beta chain. Terminally differentiated effector memory CD45RA+ cells were left out of the naive CD8 fraction, which was CD45RO-negative and positively selected for CCR7. The source of the sample is a study of shared clonotypes between healthy human individuals. Study-wide background: Sampling drew on donors who were two women and a few men aged 18 to 49. Plates per donor: three CD4 naive, three CD4 memory, two CD8 naive, one CD8 memory.

This table comes from immunoSEQ multiplex PCR, and its TCRdb copy is limited to in-frame clones, with some not included. The table lists around 580,000 clones, 95% to 98% of them singletons. This TCR came from a man aged 30 to 45 in good health. The sample taken for sequencing was naive CD8+ T cells sorted from blood.

CDR3 bases: TGCGCCAGCAGCCCTGGGACTAGCGGCAATGAGCAGTTCTTC. Encoded protein: CASSPGTSGNEQFF. The V and J genes are TRBV4-3 and TRBJ2-1; TRBD2 aligns across 11 bases. Trimming removed 4 bases from V and 6 bases from J; junction bases left unmatched: 2. The germline gives CDR1 LGHNA, CDR2 YSLEER. The CDR3 runs to 14 residues.